This TCR beta chain emerged from a study of CD8 T cells in ankylosing spondylitis. Study findings and constraints: The study identified a TCR beta motif of 7 or 8 highly homologous variants that appeared characteristic of ankylosing spondylitis blood. CD8+ cells made up the disease-linked clones, which were relatively rare in peripheral blood.

With 4 bases clipped from V and 2 bases from J, the junction kept 18 bases outside the gene matches. Germline loops: CDR1 MNHEY, CDR2 SVGEGT. The CDR3 is made up of 20 amino acids. As for this clonotype: Its matching antigen is unknown.

The authors made TCR beta libraries by quantitative 5'-RACE with molecular barcodes. Each CDR3 protein gets one entry after TCRdb re-called the 5' RACE reads with MiXCR. This table has about 800,000 distinct CDR3 sequences, about 12% appearing once. The TCR originated in a male donor with ankylosing spondylitis. The J gene is TRBJ2-2, the V gene TRBV6-2 or TRBV6-3; 8 bases are shared with TRBD2. Sequencing was performed on blood, either unsorted or a sorted T cell fraction (not recorded which). CDR3 protein: CASSSPLRGGGTLNTGELFF. The CDR3, as DNA: TGTGCCAGCAGTTCTCCGTTGAGGGGCGGGGGGACGCTCAACACCGGGGAGCTGTTTTTT.